Shown below are 32 T cell receptor beta chains from a single sample sequenced in a study of T cell responses to AZD1222 COVID-19 vaccine. TCRdb keeps only in-frame clones here, not all; method: immunoSEQ multiplex PCR. The sample shows about 84,000 clones, approximately 83% of them seen only once. The source material was peripheral blood, sampled 28 days after the second AZD1222 dose. Receptors were obtained from an adult who received the AZD1222 COVID-19 vaccine.

This clone was seen only a few times. The rearrangement links TRBV5-8 to TRBJ1-3; 8 bases agree with TRBD1. Germline CDR1 reads SGHTS; CDR2 reads YDEGEE. V lost 4 bases and J lost 0; bases outside the gene matches: 15. The CDR3 length is 19 residues. CDR3 protein: CASSIATGTGLLSGNTIYF. The CDR3 DNA is TGTGCCAGCAGCATAGCCACCGGGACAGGTCTTCTCTCTGGAAACACCATATATTTT.

The chain employs TRBV27 and TRBJ1-4; D might be TRBD1 (5 bases). Germline V gene data show CDR1 as MNHEY and CDR2 as SMNVEV (reference sequence). Trimming removed 5 bases from V and 4 bases from J, with 11 bases in between. This CDR3 contains 14 residues. The CDR3 nucleotides read TGTGCCAGCAGTGCAGGGCGCGTTAATGAAAAACTGTTTTTT. It yields the protein CASSAGRVNEKLFF.

CDR3 in DNA: TGCGCCAGCGTTACAGCACCTAACACTGAAGCTTTCTTT. Translating gives CASVTAPNTEAFF. This chain joins TRBV10-2 and TRBJ1-1; D is uncertain. The CDR3 runs to 13 residues. V shed 8 bases and J shed 2 bases, with 12 bases lying between them. Germline V gene sequence: CDR1 WSHSY, CDR2 SAAADI.

This sequence joins TRBV5-1 and TRBJ2-1; TRBD2 matches at 8 bases. Germline V gives CDR1 SGHRS, CDR2 YFSETQ. CDR3 length: 15 residues. The V and J ends lost 3 bases and 4 bases, in that order; junction bases with no gene match: 6. CDR3 loop: CASSSEAGVYNEQFF. The CDR3 nucleotides read TGCGCCAGCAGCTCCGAAGCGGGAGTATACAATGAGCAGTTCTTC.

The chain uses TRBV19 and TRBJ1-1, with D tentatively TRBD1 (5 bases). From germline, CDR1 is LNHDA and CDR2 SQIVND (reference sequence). Trimming cost V 3 bases and J 1 base, with 9 bases left between them. The CDR3 sequence is 14 residues long. The CDR3 loop is CASSMGRANTEAFF. CDR3 coding DNA: TGTGCCAGTAGTATGGGCAGGGCGAACACTGAAGCTTTCTTT.

J is TRBJ1-3 and V is TRBV19; D is ambiguous. From germline, CDR1 is LNHDA and CDR2 SQIVND (reference sequence). The CDR3 runs to 14 residues. V gave up 4 bases and J gave up 0 bases, with 7 bases separating them. CDR3: CASSSGFSGNTIYF. The DNA of the CDR3 is TGTGCCAGTAGTAGTGGGTTCTCTGGAAACACCATATATTTT.

This chain uses TRBV7-6 with TRBJ2-2; perhaps TRBD2 as D (5 bases). Germline values: CDR1 SGHVS, CDR2 FNYEAQ. The CDR3 contains 15 residues. Deletions cut 5 bases from V and 1 base from J, with 11 bases between. CDR3 sequence: CASSARGENTGELFF. CDR3 DNA sequence: TGTGCCAGCAGCGCCCGGGGAGAGAACACCGGGGAGCTGTTTTTT.

The rearrangement joins TRBV7-9 to TRBJ1-6; tentative D call: TRBD1 (6 bases). This CDR3 contains 17 residues. CDR1 and CDR2 (germline): SEHNR, FQNEAQ (reference sequence). With 2 bases removed from V and 3 bases from J, the gap between germline ends came to 14 bases. The CDR3: CASSLRGGEDYNSPLHF. The DNA of the CDR3 is TGTGCCAGCAGCTTAAGAGGGGGGGAGGACTATAATTCACCCCTCCACTTT.

This rearrangement joins TRBV5-4 to TRBJ2-6; perhaps TRBD1 as D (6 bases). The CDR3 has 15 amino acids. Trimming cost V 0 bases and J 2 bases, with 6 bases left between them. The germline gives CDR1 SGHNT, CDR2 YYREEE (reference sequence). The CDR3 sequence: CASSLDRAGANVLTF. The CDR3 bases are TGTGCCAGCAGCTTGGACAGGGCTGGGGCCAACGTCCTGACTTTC.

The chain combines TRBV9 with TRBJ1-2; weak D call: TRBD1 (5 bases). This CDR3 region has 15 residues. The germline V gene encodes CDR1 SGDLS and CDR2 YYNGEE. Trimming cost V 4 bases and J 7 bases, with 20 bases left between them. CDR3 protein: CASSPAGQGNSGYTF. The CDR3 DNA reads TGTGCCAGCAGCCCGGCGGGGCAGGGTAATAGTGGCTACACCTTC.

The CDR3 coding sequence is TGTGCCAGCAGCTTAGTGGGGTCCGGGACACGGTGGACTGAAGCTTTCTTT. This translates into CASSLVGSGTRWTEAFF. This chain joins TRBV13 and TRBJ1-1; D possibly corresponds to TRBD1 (6 bases). This CDR3 region has 17 residues. Trimming removed 1 base from V and 5 bases from J, with 20 bases in between. CDR1 and CDR2 from the germline V gene are PRHDT and FYEKMQ (reference sequence).

This chain uses TRBV2 with TRBJ2-3; 7 nucleotides match TRBD1. CDR1 and CDR2 from the germline V gene are SNHLY and FYNNEI. J was trimmed by 5 bases and V by 6 bases; bases with no gene match: 14. CDR3 length: 16 residues. The CDR3 loop is CASRALRQGFLDTQYF. The CDR3 nucleotides are TGTGCCAGCAGGGCTTTGCGACAGGGTTTTTTAGATACGCAGTATTTT.

This rearrangement joins TRBV6-1 to TRBJ1-2; no clear D. This CDR3 is 16 amino acids long. The germline V gene has CDR1 MNHNS and CDR2 SASEGT. Trimming removed 3 bases from V and 0 bases from J, with 14 bases in between. CDR3 DNA: TGTGCCAGCAGTGAGGTAGTACGCCGAACTAACTATGGCTACACCTTC. Amino acid sequence: CASSEVVRRTNYGYTF.

V usage is TRBV7-9 and J usage is TRBJ1-4; no definite D call. This CDR3 comprises 15 residues. V was shortened by 5 bases and J by 4 bases, with 14 bases between the two germline ends. Germline CDR1 and CDR2: SEHNR and FQNEAQ (reference sequence). CDR3 sequence reads: CASSPAGRGNEKLFF. CDR3 coding DNA: TGTGCCAGCAGCCCCGCCGGACGGGGTAATGAAAAACTGTTTTTT.

The chain joins TRBV4-2 to TRBJ2-1; D is perhaps TRBD2 (6 bases). The CDR3 length is 14 residues. V was shortened by 5 bases and J by 6 bases, with 14 bases between the two germline ends. Germline V lookup: CDR1 LGHNA, CDR2 YNFKEQ. In DNA, the CDR3 is TGTGCCAGCAGCGAGGGACTTGGGCTCAATGAGCAGTTCTTC. This codes for CASSEGLGLNEQFF.

This chain uses TRBV7-8 with TRBJ2-7; 7 nucleotides match TRBD1. This CDR3 comprises 15 residues. Per the germline V gene, CDR1 is SGHVS and CDR2 is FQNEAQ. Losses at the gene ends were 1 base for V and 1 base for J; bases not matched to a gene: 4. Here the CDR3 reads CASSLVTGDSYEQYF. CDR3 nucleotide sequence: TGTGCCAGCAGCTTAGTCACAGGGGATTCCTACGAGCAGTACTTC.

V is TRBV19 and J is TRBJ2-7, with D tentatively TRBD1 or TRBD2 (5 bases each). V was pared by 1 base and J by 3 bases, with 13 bases between. The CDR3 consists of 15 residues. Germline values: CDR1 LNHDA, CDR2 SQIVND (reference sequence). The CDR3 sequence: CASSIAWGTGYEQYF. CDR3 nucleotide sequence: TGTGCCAGTAGTATAGCTTGGGGGACCGGCTACGAGCAGTACTTC.

The chain carries TRBV7-9 and TRBJ2-6; 8 nucleotides align to TRBD2. V shed 7 bases and J 3 bases; nucleotides not matched to a gene: 11. The CDR3 extends over 17 amino acids. Germline V lookup: CDR1 SEHNR, CDR2 FQNEAQ (reference sequence). The CDR3 protein is CASTRGSGVNGANVLTF. The CDR3 region has the DNA TGTGCCAGCACCCGAGGTAGCGGGGTGAATGGGGCCAACGTCCTGACTTTC.

This clone was seen a few times. DNA for the CDR3: TGTGCCAGCAGCACAGGGAAAGATACGCAGTATTTT. This sequence encodes CASSTGKDTQYF. V is TRBV5-8 and J is TRBJ2-3; possible D gene TRBD1, 6 bases. Germline CDR1 is SGHTS and CDR2 is YDEGEE. The CDR3 is made up of 12 amino acids. Trimming removed 4 bases at V and 5 bases at J, with 8 bases between.

The genes are TRBV28 and TRBJ2-2, with D maybe TRBD1 (6 bases). With 7 bases removed from V and 3 bases from J, the gap between germline ends came to 9 bases. Germline CDR1 reads MDHEN; CDR2 reads SYDVKM. The CDR3 spans 13 residues. Here the CDR3 DNA reads TGTGCCAGCAAAAACAGGGACACCGGGGAGCTGTTTTTT. Its translation is CASKNRDTGELFF.

The CDR3 is CASSFTQGAGEQYF. The DNA of the CDR3 is TGTGCCAGCAGCTTTACACAGGGGGCGGGCGAGCAGTACTTC. This chain connects TRBV7-9 to TRBJ2-7; 9 bases are shared with TRBD1. Germline values: CDR1 SEHNR, CDR2 FQNEAQ (reference sequence). The ends lost 3 bases at V and 6 bases at J; junction bases unmatched: 6. This CDR3 region has 14 residues.

In this sample, this clone turned up once. V is TRBV9 and J is TRBJ1-5; TRBD1 might be the D (6 bases). The CDR3 spans 13 residues. Trimming took 2 bases from V and 4 from J, leaving 7 bases between them. In germline, CDR1 is SGDLS, CDR2 YYNGEE. This CDR3 is CASSVQGNQPQHF. Here the CDR3 DNA reads TGTGCCAGCAGCGTCCAGGGGAATCAGCCCCAGCATTTT.

The chain links TRBV11-3 to TRBJ1-3, with D perhaps matching TRBD1 (5 bases). Trimming removed 1 base at V and 2 bases at J, with 15 bases between. The CDR3 extends over 17 amino acids. CDR1 and CDR2 (germline): SGHNT, YENEEA. The CDR3 DNA reads TGTGCCAGCAGCTTAGCCCCAACGGGGGGGACTGGAAACACCATATATTTT. It specifies CASSLAPTGGTGNTIYF.

The chain's CDR3 is CASSGGAYEQYV. CDR3 DNA sequence: TGTGCCAGCAGCGGGGGGGCCTACGAGCAGTACGTC. The chain joins TRBV3-1 (or the pseudogene TRBV3-2) to TRBJ2-7, with 7 bases matching TRBD2. Germline loops: CDR1 LGHDT, CDR2 YNNKEL (reference sequence). This CDR3 is built from 12 residues. Unmatched junction bases numbered 0, after V lost 5 bases and J lost 2 bases.

The sample holds one count of this clone. The rearrangement links TRBV5-6 to TRBJ1-1; TRBD1 matches 7 bases. This CDR3 is built from 16 residues. Germline lookup yields CDR1 SGHDT and CDR2 YYEEEE. The J segment lost 4 bases and the V segment lost 2 bases, leaving 11 bases of the junction unmatched. This CDR3 reads CASSLGNRGSLTEAFF. The CDR3 DNA reads as TGTGCCAGCAGCTTAGGAAACAGGGGTAGTCTCACTGAAGCTTTCTTT.

The chain has TRBV10-1 and TRBJ1-5, with D unclear. The ends were cut back, 2 bases at V and 6 bases at J, with 8 bases in the middle. Germline loops: CDR1 WNHNN, CDR2 SYGVQD (reference sequence). There are 13 residues in the CDR3. CDR3 region: CASSEKAGQPQHF. The CDR3 nucleotides are TGCGCCAGCAGTGAGAAAGCAGGTCAGCCCCAGCATTTT.

The CDR3 region is CASRAGGTGYEKLFF. As DNA, the CDR3 is TGTGCCAGCAGGGCCGGCGGGACAGGCTATGAAAAACTGTTTTTT. This chain uses TRBV7-9 with TRBJ1-4; the match to TRBD1 covers 8 bases. The CDR3 has 15 amino acids. The V segment lost 6 bases and the J segment 6 bases; nucleotides outside the gene matches: 9. From germline, CDR1 is SEHNR and CDR2 FQNEAQ (reference sequence).

The V and J genes are TRBV28 and TRBJ1-5, with TRBD1 matching 8 bases. Trimming took 5 bases from V and 4 from J; bases not matched to a gene: 10. This CDR3 region has 16 residues. Germline CDR1 reads MDHEN; CDR2 reads SYDVKM. The CDR3 loop is CASSPAAGGLNQPQHF. In DNA form, the CDR3 reads TGTGCCAGCAGTCCGGCGGCAGGGGGCTTAAATCAGCCCCAGCATTTT.

A single count supports this clone. This chain uses TRBV4-1 with TRBJ1-2; D gene unclear. Trimming stripped 0 bases from V and 9 bases from J, with 8 bases between. CDR3 length: 12 residues. Germline CDR1 is MGHRA and CDR2 is YSYEKL. CDR3 protein: CASSQDVGSYTF. CDR3 nucleotide sequence: TGCGCCAGCAGCCAAGACGTTGGGAGCTACACCTTC.

V gene TRBV12-5 combines with J gene TRBJ1-5, with D hard to call. Germline V CDR1 and CDR2: LGHNT, FRNRAP. V lost 7 bases, J lost 0 bases, and 16 bases lay in between. This CDR3 is 16 amino acids long. Here the CDR3 DNA reads TGTGCTAGTGCCATGAAGGCGGGGAATAGCAATCAGCCCCAGCATTTT. Translating gives CASAMKAGNSNQPQHF.

The chain joins TRBV6-5 to TRBJ1-2; TRBD1 aligns across 7 bases. Germline V lookup: CDR1 MNHEY, CDR2 SVGAGI. J lost 4 bases, V lost 6 bases, and 11 bases had no gene match. The CDR3 consists of 15 residues. CDR3 region: CASRIGSQGVYGYTF. CDR3 bases: TGTGCCAGCAGGATAGGGTCGCAGGGGGTCTATGGCTACACCTTC.

The table lists this clone with a count of one. The chain has TRBV12-3 or TRBV12-4 and TRBJ1-2, with 7 bases fitting TRBD1. V shed 5 bases, J shed 5 bases, and the junction held 5 bases outside the gene matches. CDR3 length equals 13 residues. Here the CDR3 DNA reads TGTGCCAGCAGTACAGACAGGGAGTATGGCTACACCTTC. Amino acids: CASSTDREYGYTF.